This T cell receptor (beta chain) was identified during a study of control samples from healthy donors and cancer patients. Germline CDR1 MNHEY, CDR2 SMNVEV (reference sequence). The CDR3 has 15 residues. Between the trimmed V and J ends, which lost 3 bases and 7 bases, there was a span of 16 bases. Some clones are missing from TCRdb's copy, which holds only in-frame ones; the method was immunoSEQ multiplex PCR. The repertoire holds roughly 100,000 clones, roughly 89% seen once, with under 20% in the top ten. Material: PBMCs. V gene TRBV27 combines with J gene TRBJ1-5; unclear D gene. The TCR comes from a man aged 55-75 years with lung cancer. The CDR3 nucleotides are TGTGCCAGCAGTTTTTCCCGAAATAATCAGCAGCCCCAGCATTTT. It is translated as CASSFSRNNQQPQHF.